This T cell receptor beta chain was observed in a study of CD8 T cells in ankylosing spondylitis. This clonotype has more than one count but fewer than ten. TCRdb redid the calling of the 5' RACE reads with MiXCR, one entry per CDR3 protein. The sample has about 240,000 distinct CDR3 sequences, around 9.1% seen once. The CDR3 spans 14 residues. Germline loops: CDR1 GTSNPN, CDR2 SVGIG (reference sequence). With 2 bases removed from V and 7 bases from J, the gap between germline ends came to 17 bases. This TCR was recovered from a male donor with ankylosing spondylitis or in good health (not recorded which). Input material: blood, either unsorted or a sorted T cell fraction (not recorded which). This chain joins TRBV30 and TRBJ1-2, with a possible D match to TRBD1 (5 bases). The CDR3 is CAWSPGGVVGGYTF. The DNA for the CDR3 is TGTGCCTGGAGTCCAGGAGGGGTTGTGGGTGGCTACACCTTC.